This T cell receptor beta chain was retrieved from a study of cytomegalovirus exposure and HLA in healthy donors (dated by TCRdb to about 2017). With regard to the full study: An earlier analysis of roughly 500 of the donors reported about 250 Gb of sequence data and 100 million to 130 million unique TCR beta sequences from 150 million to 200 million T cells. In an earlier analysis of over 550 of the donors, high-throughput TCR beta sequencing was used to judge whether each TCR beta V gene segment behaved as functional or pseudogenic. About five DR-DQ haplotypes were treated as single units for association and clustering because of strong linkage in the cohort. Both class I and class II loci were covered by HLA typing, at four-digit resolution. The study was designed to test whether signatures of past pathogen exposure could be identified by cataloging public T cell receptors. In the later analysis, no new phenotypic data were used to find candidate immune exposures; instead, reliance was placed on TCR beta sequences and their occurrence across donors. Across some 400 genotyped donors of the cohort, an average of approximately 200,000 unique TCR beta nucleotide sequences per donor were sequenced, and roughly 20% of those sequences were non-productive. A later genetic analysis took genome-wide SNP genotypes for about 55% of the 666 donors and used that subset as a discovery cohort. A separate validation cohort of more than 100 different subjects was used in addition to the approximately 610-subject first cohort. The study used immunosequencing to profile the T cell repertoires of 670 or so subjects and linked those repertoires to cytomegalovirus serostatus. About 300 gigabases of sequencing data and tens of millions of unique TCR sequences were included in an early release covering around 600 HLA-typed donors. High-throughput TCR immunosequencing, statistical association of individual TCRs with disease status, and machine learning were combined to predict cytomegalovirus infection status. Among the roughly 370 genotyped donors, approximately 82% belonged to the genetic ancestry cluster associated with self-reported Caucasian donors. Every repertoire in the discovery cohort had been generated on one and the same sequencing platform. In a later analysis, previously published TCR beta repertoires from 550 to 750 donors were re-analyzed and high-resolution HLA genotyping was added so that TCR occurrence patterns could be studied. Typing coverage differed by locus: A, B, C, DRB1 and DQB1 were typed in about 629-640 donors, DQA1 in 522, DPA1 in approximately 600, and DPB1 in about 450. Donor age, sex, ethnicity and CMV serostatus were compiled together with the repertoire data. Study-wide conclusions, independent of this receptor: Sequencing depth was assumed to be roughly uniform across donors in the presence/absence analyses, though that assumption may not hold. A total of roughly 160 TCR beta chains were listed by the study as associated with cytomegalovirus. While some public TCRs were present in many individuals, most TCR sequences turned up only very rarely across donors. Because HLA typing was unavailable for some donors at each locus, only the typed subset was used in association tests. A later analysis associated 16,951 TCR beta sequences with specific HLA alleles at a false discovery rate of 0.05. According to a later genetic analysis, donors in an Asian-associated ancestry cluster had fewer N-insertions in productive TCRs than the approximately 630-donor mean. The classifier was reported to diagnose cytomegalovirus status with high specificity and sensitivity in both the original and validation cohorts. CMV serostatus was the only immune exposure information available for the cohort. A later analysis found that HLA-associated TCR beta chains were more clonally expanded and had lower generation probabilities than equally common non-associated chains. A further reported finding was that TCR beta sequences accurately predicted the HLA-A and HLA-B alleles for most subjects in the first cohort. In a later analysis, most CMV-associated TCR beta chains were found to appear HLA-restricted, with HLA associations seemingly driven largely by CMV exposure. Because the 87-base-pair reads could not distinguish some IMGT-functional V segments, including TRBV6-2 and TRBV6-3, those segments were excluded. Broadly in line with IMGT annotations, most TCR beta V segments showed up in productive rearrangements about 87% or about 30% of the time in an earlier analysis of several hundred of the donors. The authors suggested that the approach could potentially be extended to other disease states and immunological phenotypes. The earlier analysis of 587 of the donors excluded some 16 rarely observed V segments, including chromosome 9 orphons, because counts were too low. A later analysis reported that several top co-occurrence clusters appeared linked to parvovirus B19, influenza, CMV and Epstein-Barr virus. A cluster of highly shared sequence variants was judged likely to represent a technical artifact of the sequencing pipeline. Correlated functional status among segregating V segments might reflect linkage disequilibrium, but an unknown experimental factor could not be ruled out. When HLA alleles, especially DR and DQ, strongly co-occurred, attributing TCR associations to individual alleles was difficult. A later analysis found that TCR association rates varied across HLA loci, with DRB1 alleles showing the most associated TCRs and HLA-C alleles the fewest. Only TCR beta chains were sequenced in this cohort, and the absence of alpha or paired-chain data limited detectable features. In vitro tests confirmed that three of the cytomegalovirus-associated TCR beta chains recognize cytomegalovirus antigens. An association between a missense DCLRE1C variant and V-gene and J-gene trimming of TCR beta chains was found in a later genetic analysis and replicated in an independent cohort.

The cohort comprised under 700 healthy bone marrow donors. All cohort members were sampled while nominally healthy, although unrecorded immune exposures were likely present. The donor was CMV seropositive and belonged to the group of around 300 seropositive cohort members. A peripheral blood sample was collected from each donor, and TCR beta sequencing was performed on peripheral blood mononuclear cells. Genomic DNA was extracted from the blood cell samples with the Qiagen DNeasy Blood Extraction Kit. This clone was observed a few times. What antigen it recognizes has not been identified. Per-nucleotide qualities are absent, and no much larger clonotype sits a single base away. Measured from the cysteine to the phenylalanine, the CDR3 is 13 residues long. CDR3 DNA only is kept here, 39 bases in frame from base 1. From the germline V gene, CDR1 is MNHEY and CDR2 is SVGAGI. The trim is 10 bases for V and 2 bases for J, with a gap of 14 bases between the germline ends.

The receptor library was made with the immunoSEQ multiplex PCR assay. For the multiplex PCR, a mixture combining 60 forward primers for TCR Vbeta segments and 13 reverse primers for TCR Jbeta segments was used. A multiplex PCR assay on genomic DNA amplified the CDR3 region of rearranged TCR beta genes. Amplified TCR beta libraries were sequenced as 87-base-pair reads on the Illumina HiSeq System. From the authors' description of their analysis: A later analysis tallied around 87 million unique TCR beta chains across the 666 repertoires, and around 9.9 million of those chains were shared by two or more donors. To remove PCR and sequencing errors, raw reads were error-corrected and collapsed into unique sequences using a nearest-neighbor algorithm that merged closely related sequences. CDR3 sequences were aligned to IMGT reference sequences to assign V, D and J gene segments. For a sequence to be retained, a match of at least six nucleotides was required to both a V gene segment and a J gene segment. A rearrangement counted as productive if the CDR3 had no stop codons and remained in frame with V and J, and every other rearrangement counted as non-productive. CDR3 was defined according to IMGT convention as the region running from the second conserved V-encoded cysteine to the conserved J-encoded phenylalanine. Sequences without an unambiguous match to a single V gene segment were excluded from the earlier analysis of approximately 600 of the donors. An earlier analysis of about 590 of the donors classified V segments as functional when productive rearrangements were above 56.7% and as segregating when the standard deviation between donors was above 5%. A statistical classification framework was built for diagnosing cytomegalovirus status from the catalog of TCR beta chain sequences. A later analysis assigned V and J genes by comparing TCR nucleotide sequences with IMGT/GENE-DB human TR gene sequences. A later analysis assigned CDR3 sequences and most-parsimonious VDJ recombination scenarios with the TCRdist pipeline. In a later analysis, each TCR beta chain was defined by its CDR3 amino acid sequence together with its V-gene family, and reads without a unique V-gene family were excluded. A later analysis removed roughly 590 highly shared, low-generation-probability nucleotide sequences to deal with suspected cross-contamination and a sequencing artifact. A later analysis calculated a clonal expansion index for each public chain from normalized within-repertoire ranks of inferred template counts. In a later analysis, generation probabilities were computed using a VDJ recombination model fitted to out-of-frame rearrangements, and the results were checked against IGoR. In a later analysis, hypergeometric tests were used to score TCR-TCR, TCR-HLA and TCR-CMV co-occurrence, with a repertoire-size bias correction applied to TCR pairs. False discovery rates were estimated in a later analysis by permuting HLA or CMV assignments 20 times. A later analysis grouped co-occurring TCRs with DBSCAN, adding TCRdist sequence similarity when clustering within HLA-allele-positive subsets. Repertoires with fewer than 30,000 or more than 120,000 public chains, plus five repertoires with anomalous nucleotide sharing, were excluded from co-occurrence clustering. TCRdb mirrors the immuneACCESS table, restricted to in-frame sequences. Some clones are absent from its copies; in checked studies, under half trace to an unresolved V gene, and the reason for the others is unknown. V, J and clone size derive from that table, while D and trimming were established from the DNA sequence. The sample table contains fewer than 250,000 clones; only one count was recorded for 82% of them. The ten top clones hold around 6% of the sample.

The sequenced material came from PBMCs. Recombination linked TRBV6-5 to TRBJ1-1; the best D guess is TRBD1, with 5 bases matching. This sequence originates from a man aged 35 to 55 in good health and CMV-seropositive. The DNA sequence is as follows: TGTGCCACCCAAAAGACAGTCAACACTGAAGCTTTCTTT. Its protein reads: CATQKTVNTEAFF.